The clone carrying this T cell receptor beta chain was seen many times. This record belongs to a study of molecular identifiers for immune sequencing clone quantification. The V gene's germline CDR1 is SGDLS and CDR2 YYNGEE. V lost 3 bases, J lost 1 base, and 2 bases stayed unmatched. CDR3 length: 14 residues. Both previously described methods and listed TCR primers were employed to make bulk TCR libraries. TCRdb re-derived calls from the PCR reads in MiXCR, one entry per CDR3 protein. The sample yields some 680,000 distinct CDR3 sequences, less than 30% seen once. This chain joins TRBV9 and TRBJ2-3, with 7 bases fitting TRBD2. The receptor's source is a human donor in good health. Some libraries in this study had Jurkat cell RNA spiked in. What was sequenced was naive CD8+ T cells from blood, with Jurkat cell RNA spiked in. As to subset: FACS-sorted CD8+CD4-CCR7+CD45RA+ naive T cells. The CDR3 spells CASSGTSGTDTQYF. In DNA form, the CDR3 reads TGTGCCAGCAGCGGGACTAGTGGCACAGATACGCAGTATTTT. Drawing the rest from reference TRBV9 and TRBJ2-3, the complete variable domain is DSGVTQTPKHLITATGQRVTLRCSPRSGDLSVYWYQQSLDQGLQFLIQYYNGEERAKGNILERFSAQQFPDLHSELNLSSLELGDSALYFCASSGTSGTDTQYFGPGTRLTVL.